A single sample is the source of the 9 T cell receptor beta chains below, sequenced in a study of Graves' ophthalmopathy and Graves' hyperthyroidism. The sequenced template was RNA, covering the TCR beta CDR3 region. The authors performed first-round RT-PCR with HTBI primers and then a second-round multiplex PCR. TCRdb re-derived calls from the multiplex PCR reads in MiXCR, one entry per CDR3 protein. The data hold under 800,000 distinct CDR3 sequences, with 22% observed a single time. The sequencing input was peripheral blood. The source of these receptors is a woman aged 18-29 years with stable Graves' hyperthyroidism. Some clones in this sample may be carry-over from other donors' samples.

This clonotype was seen repeatedly, ten times or more. This chain connects TRBV11-2 to TRBJ1-5, with unresolved D. There are 13 residues in the CDR3. V lost 5 bases to trimming and J lost 6 bases, with 11 bases between them. Germline V gene sequence: CDR1 SGHAT, CDR2 FQNNGV. In DNA form, the CDR3 reads TGTGCCAGCAGCCGCACCGACGGTCAGCCCCAGCATTTT. Translated: CASSRTDGQPQHF. The whole variable domain, remainder taken from reference TRBV11-2 and TRBJ1-5, is EAGVAQSPRYKIIEKRQSVAFWCNPISGHATLYWYQQILGQGPKLLIQFQNNGVVDDSQLPKDRFSAERLKGVDSTLKIQPAKLEDSAVYLCASSRTDGQPQHFGDGTRLSIL.

The sample holds many counts of this clonotype. The chain links TRBV6-1 to TRBJ1-5; D is possibly TRBD1 (6 bases). Germline lookup yields CDR1 MNHNS and CDR2 SASEGT. Between the trimmed V and J ends, which lost 6 bases and 0 bases, there was a span of 12 bases. This CDR3 region has 15 residues. CDR3 residues: CASSQTGISNQPQHF. CDR3 nucleotide sequence: TGTGCCAGCAGCCAGACAGGAATTAGCAATCAGCCCCAGCATTTT.

The chain joins TRBV6-2 or TRBV6-3 to TRBJ2-7; 8 bases agree with TRBD1. The CDR3 contains 13 residues. The ends lost 7 bases at V and 4 bases at J; junction bases unmatched: 6. The germline V gene encodes CDR1 MNHEY and CDR2 SVGEGT. The CDR3 sequence is CASNRQGIYEQYF. As DNA, the CDR3 is TGTGCCAGCAACAGACAGGGGATATACGAGCAGTACTTC.

The chain is built from TRBV7-2 and TRBJ2-5; D tentatively fits TRBD1 or TRBD2 (5 bases each). CDR1 and CDR2 from the germline V gene are SGHTA and FQGNSA. The ends were cut back, 5 bases at V and 5 bases at J, with 18 bases in the middle. The CDR3 has 15 residues. CDR3 sequence (DNA): TGTGCCAGCAGCACCCGGTCGGGATGGGGGGAGACCCAGTACTTC. Protein sequence: CASSTRSGWGETQYF. The variable domain in full, completed from reference TRBV7-2 and TRBJ2-5, reads GAGVSQSPSNKVTEKGKDVELRCDPISGHTALYWYRQSLGQGLEFLIYFQGNSAPDKSGLPSDRFSAERTGGSVSTLTIQRTQQEDSAVYLCASSTRSGWGETQYFGPGTRLLVL.

In its sample, this clonotype was seen once. This chain connects TRBV11-2 to TRBJ2-7; D unclear. Germline V CDR1 and CDR2: SGHAT, FQNNGV. The V gene lost 3 bases and the J gene lost 0 bases, with 9 bases spanning the gap. This CDR3 has 14 residues. The CDR3 protein is CASSFGQYSYEQYF. CDR3 sequence (DNA): TGTGCCAGCAGCTTCGGGCAATACTCCTACGAGCAGTACTTC.

Many counts were recorded for this clonotype. The chain joins TRBV7-9 to TRBJ2-2; the match to TRBD2 covers 11 bases. Losses at the gene ends were 5 bases for V and 4 bases for J; bases not matched to a gene: 9. In germline, CDR1 is SEHNR, CDR2 FQNEAQ (reference sequence). The length of the CDR3 is 17 residues. The CDR3 sequence: CASSTLLAGDGTGELFF. Written as DNA, the CDR3 is TGTGCCAGCAGCACCTTACTAGCGGGAGATGGCACCGGGGAGCTGTTTTTT.

Ten or more counts support this clonotype. The chain couples TRBV20-1 to TRBJ1-1, with unresolved D. V lost 2 bases and J 8 bases, leaving 6 bases between the germline ends. CDR1 is DFQATT, CDR2 SNEGSKA, per germline (reference sequence). CDR3 length: 10 amino acids. The chain's CDR3 is CSARYEEAFF. In nucleotides, the CDR3 is TGCAGTGCTAGATACGAGGAAGCTTTCTTT.

The chain carries TRBV6-1 and TRBJ1-6; weak D call: TRBD1 (6 bases). The V gene's germline CDR1 is MNHNS and CDR2 SASEGT. V was trimmed by 5 bases and J by 7 bases, leaving 18 bases between them. There are 16 residues in the CDR3. The CDR3 DNA is TGTGCCAGCAGTAGGGGGGCTTATCCTCAGAATTCACCCCTCCACTTT. Protein product: CASSRGAYPQNSPLHF.

This clonotype was counted many times. This sequence joins TRBV11-2 and TRBJ1-5; D gene uncertain. The germline V gene has CDR1 SGHAT and CDR2 FQNNGV. This CDR3 comprises 13 residues. With 2 bases removed from V and 9 bases from J, the gap between germline ends came to 11 bases. The CDR3 loop is CASSLYGRAPQHF. The CDR3 DNA sequence: TGTGCCAGCAGCTTATACGGACGGGCGCCCCAGCATTTT.